The 26 T cell receptor beta chains in this list originate from one sample, sequenced in a study of regulatory T cells in long-lasting Graves disease. According to the study, TCR beta libraries were built with iRepertoire HTBI primers and CDR3-region Arm-PCR. One entry per CDR3 protein results from TCRdb running MiXCR on the multiplex PCR reads. In the table there are a few hundred thousand distinct CDR3 sequences, around a fifth of which are singletons. Time point defined: persistent/refractory GD, antithyroid drugs over 5 years with positive TRAb. PBMC RNA was the source of the TCR library. The sample here was peripheral blood mononuclear cells (PBMCs), taken when the disease was refractory, from a patient treated with antithyroid drugs. The receptors were gathered from a female donor with Graves disease.

This clonotype was counted ten times or more. This sequence joins TRBV11-2 and TRBJ2-2; the D gene is possibly TRBD2 (5 bases). Germline assignment: CDR1 SGHAT and CDR2 FQNNGV. With 2 bases removed from V and 4 bases from J, the gap between germline ends came to 17 bases. The CDR3 has 17 amino acids. DNA for the CDR3: TGTGCCAGCAGCTTAATTCTAGCCGCTACGGGCACCGGGGAGCTGTTTTTT. This translates into CASSLILAATGTGELFF.

This clonotype appeared many times. The V call is TRBV28, the J call TRBJ2-5; 7 bases agree with TRBD1. The CDR3 has 15 amino acids. Trimming cost V 6 bases and J 3 bases; bases outside gene matches: 10. The germline V gene has CDR1 MDHEN and CDR2 SYDVKM. CDR3: CASRGSGTEKETQYF. DNA of the CDR3: TGTGCCAGCAGGGGATCCGGGACAGAGAAAGAGACCCAGTACTTC.

This clonotype was found many times. V usage is TRBV2 and J usage is TRBJ2-5; D could derive from TRBD1 or TRBD2 (5 bases each). V was trimmed by 8 bases and J by 5 bases, leaving 12 bases between them. CDR3 length: 12 residues. Germline assignment: CDR1 SNHLY and CDR2 FYNNEI. CDR3 in DNA: TGTGCCAGCCTGGGACGAGTGGAGACCCAGTACTTC. Translation gives CASLGRVETQYF.

On this clonotype: One junction end does not reproduce the germline sequence, and a read error may be involved. The chain links TRBV29-1 to TRBJ2-7; no clear D gene. CDR3 size: 17 residues. Germline V gene data show CDR1 as SQVTM and CDR2 as ANQGSEA. CDR3 amino acids: CSAEGVGGKNSPYEQYF. The CDR3 DNA follows: TGCAGCGCTGAAGGTGTGGGTGGGAAAAATTCCCCCTACGAGCAGTACTTC.

A few counts support this clonotype. Sequence at one end of the junction differs from germline and may be a read error. The genes are TRBV3-1 and TRBJ1-6, with 8 bases identical to TRBD1. Germline-derived CDR1 and CDR2 are LGHDT and YNNKEL (reference sequence). The CDR3 totals 14 residues. CDR3 protein: CASSQDRGFSPLHF. CDR3 in DNA: TGTGCCAGCAGTCAAGACAGGGGTTTTTCACCCCTCCACTTT. Based on the CDR3 plus reference TRBV3-1 and TRBJ1-6, the full variable domain is DTAVSQTPKYLVTQMGNDKSIKCEQNLGHDTMYWYKQDSKKFLKIMFSYNNKELIINETVPNRFSPKSPDKAHLNLHINSLELGDSAVYFCASSQDRGFSPLHFGNGTRLTVT.

The V gene is TRBV5-8, the J gene TRBJ2-2, with TRBD2 matching over 7 bases. This CDR3 spans 15 amino acids. Trimming took 5 bases from V and 0 from J; bases not matched to a gene: 4. The V gene's germline CDR1 is SGHTS and CDR2 YDEGEE. In DNA, the CDR3 is TGTGCCAGCAGGTCTGGACTAGCGAACACCGGGGAGCTGTTTTTT. It translates to CASRSGLANTGELFF.

The chain couples TRBV24-1 to TRBJ2-2, with a tentative D call TRBD1 (6 bases). Trimming left V 2 bases short and J 10 bases short, with 19 bases between. The CDR3 runs to 16 residues. Germline V gene lookup returns CDR1 KGHDR and CDR2 SFDVKD. CDR3 in DNA: TGTGCCACCAGTGATTATTACAGGGCTAGGGCCGAGGAGCTGTTTTTT. The encoded protein is CATSDYYRARAEELFF.

This clonotype was picked up a small number of times. The genes are TRBV28 and TRBJ2-1, with 9 bases aligning to TRBD1. Trimming cost V 5 bases and J 9 bases; bases outside gene matches: 5. This CDR3 is built from 13 residues. Per germline, CDR1 MDHEN and CDR2 SYDVKM. Here the CDR3 reads CASSMGQGGEQFF. In DNA form, the CDR3 reads TGTGCCAGCAGTATGGGACAGGGTGGTGAGCAGTTCTTC.

This clonotype was picked up many times. V and J are TRBV9 and TRBJ2-5; D assignment may be TRBD1 or TRBD2 (5 bases each). This CDR3 contains 14 residues. V was cut by 4 bases and J by 3 bases, with 13 bases left in between. CDR1 and CDR2 (germline): SGDLS, YYNGEE. CDR3 residues: CASSLPGPKETQYF. The CDR3 region has the DNA TGTGCCAGCAGCCTACCGGGACCGAAAGAGACCCAGTACTTC.

This chain joins TRBV28 and TRBJ2-4; 7 bases line up with TRBD1. This CDR3 has 15 residues. In germline, CDR1 is MDHEN, CDR2 SYDVKM. V lost 6 bases to trimming and J lost 0 bases; unmatched junction nucleotides: 5. CDR3 nucleotides: TGTGCCAGCAGCCCGGGACAGCTAGCCAAAAACATTCAGTACTTC. Its translation is CASSPGQLAKNIQYF.

This clonotype came up many times. The chain combines TRBV2 with TRBJ2-5; a possible D gene is TRBD1 (7 bases). The CDR3 is made up of 15 amino acids. V lost 6 bases and J 5 bases, leaving 19 bases between the germline ends. Germline CDR1 reads SNHLY; CDR2 reads FYNNEI. CDR3 protein: CASRAGTDLRETQYF. The CDR3 DNA reads as TGTGCCAGCAGGGCGGGGACAGACCTTCGGGAGACCCAGTACTTC.

The chain uses TRBV28 and TRBJ2-6, with 11 bases matching TRBD1. The V segment lost 2 bases and the J segment 0 bases; nucleotides outside the gene matches: 3. Per germline, CDR1 MDHEN and CDR2 SYDVKM. The CDR3 sequence is 18 residues long. The CDR3 region is CASSLIGQGASGANVLTF. DNA of the CDR3: TGTGCCAGCAGTTTAATTGGACAGGGGGCCTCTGGGGCCAACGTCCTGACTTTC.

The chain combines TRBV20-1 with TRBJ2-7; 8 bases fit TRBD1. The CDR3 has 15 amino acids. Germline-derived CDR1 and CDR2 are DFQATT and SNEGSKA (reference sequence). J lost 0 bases, V lost 0 bases, and 4 bases had no gene match. Written as DNA, the CDR3 is TGCAGTGCTAGAGATCAGGGGGCCTACTCCTACGAGCAGTACTTC. Its translation is CSARDQGAYSYEQYF.

The chain is built from TRBV24-1 and TRBJ1-1; D not resolved. CDR1 and CDR2 from the germline V gene are KGHDR and SFDVKD. V dropped 9 bases and J dropped 4 bases, with 14 bases sitting between them. The CDR3 length is 13 residues. The DNA of the CDR3 is TGTGCCACCGGGAGCAGGTGGAGCACTGAAGCTTTCTTT. Encoded protein: CATGSRWSTEAFF.

This chain uses TRBV6-5 with TRBJ1-6, with 7 bases matching TRBD1. The CDR3 contains 16 residues. V was clipped by 2 bases and J by 7 bases; unmatched bases: 8. Germline V gene sequence: CDR1 MNHEY, CDR2 SVGAGI. The CDR3 coding sequence is TGTGCCAGCAGTTACCTGGGACAGCCGCCAAATTCACCCCTCCACTTT. Translated, it gives CASSYLGQPPNSPLHF.

This clonotype was observed once. A clone one base away is much larger, so this may be a read error. The rearrangement joins TRBV7-8 to TRBJ2-5, with D perhaps TRBD2 (5 bases). CDR1 and CDR2 (germline): SGHVS, FQNEAQ. This CDR3 is 17 amino acids long. Between the trimmed V and J ends, which lost 0 bases and 5 bases, there was a span of 19 bases. The CDR3 DNA is TGTGCCAGCAGCTTAGCCCGAATGACAAGGAGGCGGGAGACCCAGTACTTC. It yields the protein CASSLARMTRRRETQYF. Using reference TRBV7-8 and TRBJ2-5 for the parts outside the CDR3, the full variable domain is GAGVSQSPRYKVAKRGQDVALRCDPISGHVSLFWYQQALGQGPEFLTYFQNEAQLDKSGLPSDRFFAERPEGSVSTLKIQRTQQEDSAVYLCASSLARMTRRRETQYFGPGTRLLVL.

There are a few counts of this clonotype. This sequence joins TRBV20-1 and TRBJ2-2; D unclear. This CDR3 spans 14 amino acids. Germline CDR1 and CDR2: DFQATT and SNEGSKA (reference sequence). The ends were cut back, 0 bases at V and 4 bases at J, with 9 bases in the middle. The CDR3 nucleotides are TGCAGTGCTAGAGAAGACGCGGCCACCGGGGAGCTGTTTTTT. This sequence encodes CSAREDAATGELFF.

The table lists this clonotype with a few counts. The chain is built from TRBV5-1 and TRBJ2-7, with 8 positions matching TRBD2. Germline CDR1 SGHRS, CDR2 YFSETQ. J gave up 6 bases and V 2 bases, and 7 bases lay outside the gene matches. The CDR3 is 14 residues long. The CDR3, as DNA: TGCGCCAGCAGCTTTGACCGGGGGGGCGGCGAGCAGTACTTC. Protein sequence: CASSFDRGGGEQYF.

This clonotype was seen at least ten times. V usage is TRBV20-1 and J usage is TRBJ2-7; D may match TRBD1 or TRBD2 (5 bases each). Germline-derived CDR1 and CDR2 are DFQATT and SNEGSKA (reference sequence). The CDR3 spans 13 residues. The V end lost 2 bases, the J end lost 2 bases, and 10 bases lay between the germline ends. DNA of the CDR3: TGCAGTGCTAGATGGGACGGTGCCTACGAGCAGTACTTC. Translated, it gives CSARWDGAYEQYF.

This clonotype was seen at least ten times. The chain employs TRBV28 and TRBJ2-7, with TRBD1 matching over 7 bases. Germline V lookup: CDR1 MDHEN, CDR2 SYDVKM. The V segment lost 3 bases and the J segment 5 bases; nucleotides outside the gene matches: 4. The CDR3 sequence is 13 residues long. CDR3 loop: CASSFFQGDEQYF. The CDR3, as DNA: TGTGCCAGCAGTTTCTTCCAGGGGGACGAGCAGTACTTC. The full variable domain, with the rest looked up from reference TRBV28 and TRBJ2-7, is DVKVTQSSRYLVKRTGEKVFLECVQDMDHENMFWYRQDPGLGLRLIYFSYDVKMKEKGDIPEGYSVSREKKERFSLILESASTNQTSMYLCASSFFQGDEQYFGPGTRLTVT.

This clonotype came up a few times. V and J are TRBV15 and TRBJ2-1; 11 bases are a match to TRBD1. The ends lost 1 base at V and 2 bases at J; junction bases unmatched: 4. CDR3 size: 17 residues. From germline, CDR1 is LNHNV and CDR2 YYDKDF (reference sequence). The CDR3 protein is CATSRGRGQGAYNEQFF. The DNA of the CDR3 is TGTGCCACCAGCAGAGGTAGGGGACAGGGGGCCTACAATGAGCAGTTCTTC.

This clonotype was counted at least ten times. The chain has TRBV28 and TRBJ2-6; 7 bases align to TRBD1. The CDR3 contains 16 residues. Germline V gene data show CDR1 as MDHEN and CDR2 as SYDVKM. V was clipped by 6 bases and J by 0 bases; unmatched bases: 5. The CDR3 here is CASSAHRGSGANVLTF. In nucleotides, the CDR3 is TGTGCCAGCAGCGCCCACAGGGGCTCTGGGGCCAACGTCCTGACTTTC. Based on the CDR3 plus reference TRBV28 and TRBJ2-6, the full variable domain is DVKVTQSSRYLVKRTGEKVFLECVQDMDHENMFWYRQDPGLGLRLIYFSYDVKMKEKGDIPEGYSVSREKKERFSLILESASTNQTSMYLCASSAHRGSGANVLTFGAGSRLTVL.

This sequence joins TRBV7-9 and TRBJ2-2; 8 bases match TRBD1. J lost 6 bases, V lost 4 bases, and 16 bases had no gene match. This CDR3 region has 18 residues. Germline V lookup: CDR1 SEHNR, CDR2 FQNEAQ (reference sequence). The CDR3: CASSYPPLGQGVAGELFF. CDR3 DNA sequence: TGTGCCAGCAGCTATCCACCACTAGGACAGGGAGTCGCCGGGGAGCTGTTTTTT.

This clonotype was recorded a few times. The rearrangement links TRBV11-3 to TRBJ1-4, with D tentatively TRBD1 (6 bases). Germline V gene sequence: CDR1 SGHNT, CDR2 YENEEA. This CDR3 is built from 15 residues. The V end lost 5 bases, the J end lost 8 bases, and 18 bases lay between the germline ends. In nucleotides, the CDR3 is TGTGCCAGCAGCCCTACAATGTGGGGGCGCGAAAAACTGTTTTTT. As protein: CASSPTMWGREKLFF.

The rearrangement links TRBV5-1 to TRBJ1-6; tentative D call: TRBD1 (6 bases). From germline, CDR1 is SGHRS and CDR2 YFSETQ. V was cut by 0 bases and J by 6 bases, with 10 bases left in between. CDR3 size: 15 residues. The CDR3 nucleotides are TGCGCCAGCAGCTTGGCCAGGGGATCTAATTCACCCCTCCACTTT. Its protein is CASSLARGSNSPLHF.

The sample holds a few counts of this clonotype. The CDR3 protein is CATSDPNNEQFF. CDR3 nucleotide sequence: TGTGCCACCAGTGACCCGAACAATGAGCAGTTCTTC. The V gene is TRBV24-1, the J gene TRBJ2-1, with no clear D. V was pared by 4 bases and J by 5 bases, with 5 bases between. Looked up from germline, CDR1 is KGHDR and CDR2 is SFDVKD. CDR3 length: 12 amino acids.